This entry lists 7 T cell receptor beta chains sequenced from one sample in a study of cytomegalovirus exposure and HLA in healthy donors. 60 Vbeta and 13 Jbeta primers were used in PCR. The protocol was immunoSEQ multiplex PCR, while the TCRdb copy is restricted to in-frame clones and leaves out a portion. Among some 160,000 clones listed, roughly 80% were seen once. The specimen was PBMCs. These receptor sequences come from a boy aged 2 to 10 in good health and CMV-seronegative.

The chain carries TRBV27 and TRBJ2-5; 8 positions agree with TRBD1. With the DNA end fitting TRBJ2-7 better, the J assignment may be wrong. The CDR3 runs to 23 residues. Germline V gives CDR1 MNHEY, CDR2 SMNVEV (reference sequence). This CDR3 reads CASSFRRANVSGMSRGRINEQYF. The CDR3 DNA follows: TGTGCCAGCAGTTTCAGACGGGCGAATGTCTCTGGTATGTCCAGGGGGCGCATCAACGAGCAGTACTTC.

The chain links TRBV21-1 to TRBJ1-4; the listed D gene, TRBD1, was not tested against the DNA. TRBV21-1 is classified as a pseudogene. The CDR3 extends over 18 amino acids. The DNA for the CDR3 is TGTGCCAGCAGCATCGGGACAGGGGACCAACCAACTAATGAAAAACTGTTTTTT. This gives the protein CASSIGTGDQPTNEKLFF.

V and J are TRBV25-1 and TRBJ2-7; D possibly corresponds to TRBD1 (5 bases). Trimming cost V 8 bases and J 4 bases, with 9 bases left between them. CDR1 MGHDK and CDR2 SYGVNS come from the germline V gene. The CDR3 is made up of 11 amino acids. The CDR3 is CASGAPYEQYF. CDR3 in DNA: TGTGCCAGCGGGGCTCCTTACGAGCAGTACTTC.

The CDR3 sequence: CASSPTDRGYEQYF. In nucleotides, the CDR3 is TGTGCCAGCAGCCCGACTGACAGGGGCTACGAGCAGTACTTC. J is TRBJ2-7 and V is TRBV11-2, with TRBD1 matching 8 bases. This CDR3 has 14 amino acids. Unmatched junction bases numbered 6, after V lost 5 bases and J lost 3 bases. From germline, CDR1 is SGHAT and CDR2 FQNNGV. The full variable domain, rest sourced from reference TRBV11-2 and TRBJ2-7, is EAGVAQSPRYKIIEKRQSVAFWCNPISGHATLYWYQQILGQGPKLLIQFQNNGVVDDSQLPKDRFSAERLKGVDSTLKIQPAKLEDSAVYLCASSPTDRGYEQYFGPGTRLTVT.

The chain links TRBV19 to TRBJ2-3; D may be TRBD2 (5 bases). Trimming took off 5 bases at V and 6 bases at J, with 24 bases between the two ends. The CDR3 is 17 residues long. Germline-derived CDR1 and CDR2 are LNHDA and SQIVND (reference sequence). This CDR3 reads CASSSPSRAITGDTQYF. CDR3 in DNA: TGTGCCAGTAGTTCGCCCTCGCGGGCTATCACCGGGGATACGCAGTATTTT.

The chain is built from TRBV10-3 and TRBJ1-3, with 7 bases lining up with TRBD1. Germline V gene data show CDR1 as ENHRY and CDR2 as SYGVKD. The CDR3 runs to 15 residues. Germline trimming cut 6 bases from V and 1 base from J; bases unmatched to any gene: 6. CDR3 sequence: CAIRQTGMSGNTIYF. The CDR3 coding sequence is TGTGCCATCAGACAGACAGGGATGTCTGGAAACACCATATATTTT.

V usage is TRBV27 and J usage is TRBJ2-7, with 9 bases that match TRBD1. The CDR3 length is 14 residues. Losses at the gene ends were 5 bases for V and 3 bases for J; bases not matched to a gene: 5. CDR1 and CDR2 from the germline V gene are MNHEY and SMNVEV (reference sequence). The CDR3 spells CASSPRDRVYEQYF. CDR3 coding DNA: TGTGCCAGCAGTCCCCGGGACAGGGTCTACGAGCAGTACTTC.